Each of the 21 T cell receptor beta chains below was sequenced from the same sample in a study of T cells in women clearing cervical HPV infection. The method was immunoSEQ multiplex PCR; TCRdb's version includes in-frame clones alone and lacks a portion of them. Recorded for this sample: over 15,000 clones. Sequencing was performed on blood buffy coat. The receptor set was obtained from a woman between 18 and 69 years old with a cervical HPV16 infection that either progressed to CIN3+ or cleared (not recorded which).

Details on this clone: The sequenced fragment ends 3 residues before the CDR3 boundary, so the rest is inferred from the germline J gene. The V and J genes are TRBV18 and TRBJ1-2; TRBD1 is a possible D gene (5 bases). V lost 4 bases to trimming and J lost 3 bases, with 9 bases between them. Germline assignment: CDR1 KGHSH and CDR2 LQKENI. The CDR3 contains 13 residues. Partial CDR3 DNA: TGTGCCAGCTCACTAACGACAGACTATGGC. Translation: CASSLTTDYG. The entire CDR3 is CASSLTTDYGYTF.

On this clone: The read ends 3 residues before the CDR3 terminus; that terminus is restored from the germline J gene. The gene calls are TRBV18 and TRBJ2-1; D might be TRBD1 (5 bases). V lost 6 bases and J lost 2, with 14 bases in between. CDR1 is KGHSH and CDR2 is LQKENI in the germline V gene. The CDR3 is 15 residues long. CDR3 DNA, as far as it was read: TGTGCCAGCTCTCGCGACAGCCTAGCCTACAATGAG. Translating gives CASSRDSLAYNE. The whole CDR3 sequence reads CASSRDSLAYNEQFF.

Regarding this clone: The read terminates 3 residues ahead of where the CDR3 ends, so the germline J gene completes it. The chain couples TRBV7-3 to TRBJ2-3; 10 bases match TRBD1. The V gene end was trimmed by 4 bases and the J gene end by 4 bases; junction bases not matched to a gene: 8. The CDR3 sequence is 16 residues long. Germline values: CDR1 SGHTA, CDR2 FQGTGA. CDR3 region: CASSYTSTGGADTQYF. CDR3 DNA, as far as it was read: TGTGCCAGCAGCTACACTTCGACAGGGGGCGCAGATACG.

Concerning this clone: The read is 3 residues too short to cover the CDR3 end, so that end is filled in from the germline J gene. This chain uses TRBV5-1 with TRBJ2-2, with 8 bases aligning to TRBD2. The germline gives CDR1 SGHRS, CDR2 YFSETQ. The trim removed 0 bases at V and 2 bases at J, leaving 6 bases unmatched. The CDR3 consists of 17 residues. The CDR3: CASSLAGGGSNTGELFF. Incomplete CDR3 DNA: TGCGCCAGCAGCTTGGCTGGCGGGGGGTCCAACACCGGGGAG.

On this clone: The missing CDR3 end, 3 residues past where the read stops, is filled in from the germline J gene. This chain joins TRBV19 and TRBJ2-3; possibly TRBD1 for D (6 bases). Germline CDR1 and CDR2: LNHDA and SQIVND (reference sequence). Between the trimmed V and J ends, which lost 5 bases and 3 bases, there was a span of 9 bases. This CDR3 comprises 13 residues. This CDR3 is CASSAGQTDTQYF. CDR3 DNA (partial): TGTGCCAGTAGTGCAGGACAGACAGATACG.

A remark on this clone: Read coverage stops 3 residues before the CDR3 terminus; the germline J gene supplies the remainder. The V call is TRBV20-1, the J call TRBJ2-5; the match to TRBD1 covers 10 bases. The length of the CDR3 is 15 residues. The germline V gene has CDR1 DFQATT and CDR2 SNEGSKA (reference sequence). Trimming at V came to 6 bases and at J to 0 bases, leaving 7 bases not matched to a gene. CDR3 amino acids: CSASGQGVDQETQYF. CDR3 bases read: TGCAGTGCGAGCGGACAGGGGGTGGACCAAGAGACC.

On this clone: The observed sequence ends 3 residues before the CDR3 terminus, with the missing tail filled in from the germline J gene. The chain recombines TRBV7-9 with TRBJ1-3; D is uncertain. Trimming pared 5 bases from V and 7 bases from J, leaving 12 bases between. The CDR3 covers 13 residues. Per germline, CDR1 SEHNR and CDR2 FQNEAQ (reference sequence). CDR3 sequence: CASSQQTRNTIYF. The part of the CDR3 DNA that was read is TGTGCCAGCAGCCAGCAGACTAGGAACACC.

With respect to this clone: Read data end 3 residues before the CDR3 end; the end is taken from the germline J gene. The J gene is TRBJ2-7, the V gene TRBV20-1, with 7 bases identical to TRBD1. This CDR3 contains 12 residues. V was pared by 3 bases and J by 5 bases, with 4 bases of the junction left unmatched. CDR1 is DFQATT, CDR2 SNEGSKA, per germline (reference sequence). CDR3 amino acids: CSASRTGDEQYF. The CDR3 bases that were read are TGCAGTGCTAGCCGAACAGGGGACGAG.

Concerning this clone itself: The CDR3 end is not reached by the read, which stops 3 residues before it; the germline J gene fills it in. This sequence joins TRBV11-3 and TRBJ2-1; maybe TRBD2 (6 bases). Germline CDR1 is SGHNT and CDR2 is YENEEA. Trimming left V 4 bases short and J 4 bases short, with 14 bases between. This CDR3 has 15 amino acids. The CDR3 DNA, read in part, is TGTGCCAGCAGCTCCTCGGTGGCGGGGTACAATGAG. Its protein is CASSSSVAGYNE. In full, the CDR3 reads CASSSSVAGYNEQFF.

About this clone: The CDR3 goes on 3 residues after the read ends, and that part is filled in from the germline J gene. The chain has TRBV2 and TRBJ2-3; TRBD1 might be the D (5 bases). V was clipped by 6 bases and J by 1 base, with 14 bases between them. This CDR3 contains 15 residues. Germline lookup yields CDR1 SNHLY and CDR2 FYNNEI. The sequenced CDR3 bases are TGTGCCAGCAGACCCCAGGGTCCTCGCACAGATACG. It codes for CASRPQGPRTDT. The entire CDR3 is CASRPQGPRTDTQYF.

Points on this clone: Coverage ceases 3 residues before the CDR3 finishes, and the germline J gene fills in the end. This chain connects TRBV7-3 to TRBJ2-1; a weak D match, TRBD2 (6 bases). Germline-derived CDR1 and CDR2 are SGHTA and FQGTGA. The CDR3 is made up of 16 amino acids. V dropped 6 bases and J dropped 6 bases, with 21 bases sitting between them. The CDR3 DNA, read in part, is TGTGCCAGCAGTCCCAGACAAGACGGGGGAGGCAATGAG. The encoded protein is CASSPRQDGGGNE. The complete CDR3 protein is CASSPRQDGGGNEQFF.

Comment on this clone: With the read ending 3 residues before the CDR3 end, the germline J gene is used to fill in that end. The V and J genes are TRBV7-2 and TRBJ2-3; 7 bases are shared with TRBD1. CDR1 is SGHTA, CDR2 FQGNSA, per germline. The CDR3 totals 15 residues. J gave up 3 bases and V 5 bases, and 8 bases lay outside the gene matches. CDR3 in amino acids: CASSRQGLGTDTQYF. The sequenced CDR3 bases are TGTGCCAGCAGCAGACAGGGATTGGGTACAGATACG.

As regards this clone: The observed sequence ends 3 residues before the CDR3 terminus, with the missing tail filled in from the germline J gene. The chain carries TRBV10-3 and TRBJ1-2; TRBD1 matches 11 bases. The V gene's germline CDR1 is ENHRY and CDR2 SYGVKD. This CDR3 region has 14 residues. The V segment lost 4 bases and the J segment 7 bases; nucleotides outside the gene matches: 5. The CDR3 protein is CAISVAGTGGGYTF. The DNA read from the CDR3 is TGTGCCATCAGTGTGGCCGGGACAGGGGGTGGC.

In the case of this clone: Read coverage stops 3 residues before the CDR3 terminus; the germline J gene supplies the remainder. The V gene is TRBV19, the J gene TRBJ2-2; 7 bases are a match to TRBD1. Per germline, CDR1 LNHDA and CDR2 SQIVND (reference sequence). J was trimmed by 6 bases and V by 1 base; bases with no gene match: 5. The CDR3 spans 15 residues. CDR3 DNA (partial): TGTGCCAGTAGTATAGGGACGACAGGGTCCGGGGAG. This codes for CASSIGTTGSGE. The full CDR3 protein reads CASSIGTTGSGELFF.

A note on this clone: The read ends 3 residues before the CDR3 terminus; that terminus is restored from the germline J gene. J is TRBJ2-5 and V is TRBV5-1, with a possible D match to TRBD1 (5 bases). The germline gives CDR1 SGHRS, CDR2 YFSETQ. Between the trimmed V and J ends, which lost 4 bases and 1 base, there was a span of 14 bases. This CDR3 spans 15 amino acids. The DNA read from the CDR3 is TGCGCCAGCAGCCCACGGACAAACTCCCAAGAGACC. As protein: CASSPRTNSQET. The full CDR3 is CASSPRTNSQETQYF. Variable domain in full (rest from reference TRBV5-1 and TRBJ2-5): KAGVTQTPRYLIKTRGQQVTLSCSPISGHRSVSWYQQTPGQGLQFLFEYFSETQRNKGNFPGRFSGRQFSNSRSEMNVSTLELGDSALYLCASSPRTNSQETQYFGPGTRLLVL.

With respect to this clone: The CDR3 goes on 3 residues after the read ends, and that part is filled in from the germline J gene. V gene TRBV10-3 combines with J gene TRBJ2-2; a weak D match, TRBD1 (6 bases). Germline V CDR1 and CDR2: ENHRY, SYGVKD. Trimming removed 0 bases from V and 6 bases from J, with 8 bases in between. The CDR3 covers 14 residues. CDR3 sequence reads: CAISESRGSGELFF. The CDR3 DNA, read in part, is TGTGCCATCAGTGAGTCGAGGGGGTCCGGGGAG.

Comment on this clone: The read stops 3 residues short of the end of the CDR3; the missing end is completed from the germline J gene. The J gene is TRBJ2-5, the V gene TRBV5-1; TRBD2 matches 10 bases. Germline V gene lookup returns CDR1 SGHRS and CDR2 YFSETQ. With V trimmed by 1 base and J by 0 bases, 3 bases remained unmatched. The CDR3 loop spans 16 amino acids. The covered CDR3 bases are TGCGCCAGCAGCTTGTTCCTAGCGGGGGACCAAGAGACC. Protein: CASSLFLAGDQET. The whole CDR3 sequence reads CASSLFLAGDQETQYF. Full variable domain (remainder filled in from reference TRBV5-1 and TRBJ2-5): KAGVTQTPRYLIKTRGQQVTLSCSPISGHRSVSWYQQTPGQGLQFLFEYFSETQRNKGNFPGRFSGRQFSNSRSEMNVSTLELGDSALYLCASSLFLAGDQETQYFGPGTRLLVL.

As regards this clone: The missing CDR3 end, 3 residues past where the read stops, is filled in from the germline J gene. The chain is built from TRBV20-1 and TRBJ1-5; no reliable D call. CDR3 length equals 15 residues. CDR1 and CDR2 from the germline V gene are DFQATT and SNEGSKA (reference sequence). V was cut by 3 bases and J by 0 bases, with 12 bases left in between. CDR3 residues: CSARAGSYSNQPQHF. Incomplete CDR3 DNA: TGCAGTGCTAGGGCAGGAAGTTATAGCAATCAGCCC.

As for this clone: The read finishes 3 residues shy of the CDR3 end, and the germline J gene is used to complete it. This chain joins TRBV19 and TRBJ2-3; the D is unclear. Trimming stripped 6 bases from V and 2 bases from J, with 9 bases between. Germline V gives CDR1 LNHDA, CDR2 SQIVND (reference sequence). The CDR3 is 13 amino acids. CDR3 sequence: CASRLAVTDTQYF. Partial CDR3 DNA: TGTGCCAGTAGATTAGCCGTCACAGATACG. The entire variable domain, with the rest obtained from reference TRBV19 and TRBJ2-3, is as follows: DGGITQSPKYLFRKEGQNVTLSCEQNLNHDAMYWYRQDPGQGLRLIYYSQIVNDFQKGDIAEGYSVSREKKESFPLTVTSAQKNPTAFYLCASRLAVTDTQYFGPGTRLTVL.

Concerning this clone itself: A read error may produce the germline difference seen at one junction end. The read is 3 residues too short to cover the CDR3 end, so that end is filled in from the germline J gene. The chain joins TRBV4-2 to TRBJ1-4, with a possible D match to TRBD1 (6 bases). The CDR3 covers 12 residues. In germline, CDR1 is LGHNA, CDR2 YNFKEQ. The chain's CDR3 is CASSLTKGELFF. The sequenced CDR3 bases are TGCGCCAGCAGCCTAACGAAGGGGGAA.

Note on this clone: The CDR3 goes on 3 residues after the read ends, and that part is filled in from the germline J gene. The chain links TRBV2 to TRBJ1-4, with unresolved D. Germline CDR1 and CDR2: SNHLY and FYNNEI. The CDR3 is 14 amino acids. The V end lost 4 bases, the J end lost 0 bases, and 6 bases lay between the germline ends. The CDR3 sequence is CASSVRSTNEKLFF. The CDR3 DNA, read in part, is TGTGCCAGCAGTGTAAGGTCAACTAATGAAAAA.